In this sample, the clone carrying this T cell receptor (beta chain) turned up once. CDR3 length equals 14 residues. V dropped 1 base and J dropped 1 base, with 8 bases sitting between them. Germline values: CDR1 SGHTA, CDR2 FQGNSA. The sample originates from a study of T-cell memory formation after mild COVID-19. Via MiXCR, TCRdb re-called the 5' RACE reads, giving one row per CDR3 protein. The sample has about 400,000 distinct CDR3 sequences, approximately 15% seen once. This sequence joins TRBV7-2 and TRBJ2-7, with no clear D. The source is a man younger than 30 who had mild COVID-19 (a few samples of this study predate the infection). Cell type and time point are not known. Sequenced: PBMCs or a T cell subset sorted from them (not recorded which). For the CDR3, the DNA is TGTGCCAGCAGCTTAGAACAGAGATCCTACGAGCAGTACTTC. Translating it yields CASSLEQRSYEQYF.